This T cell receptor (beta chain) was profiled in a study of blood T cell repertoires in COVID-19. Study-level information: Collection of acute and convalescent COVID-19 samples took place in the United States, Italy and Spain.

Repertoires were generated with immunoSEQ multiplex PCR, while TCRdb's copy carries only in-frame clones and drops some. The sample has fewer than 120,000 clones; more than 75% are singletons. The germline CDR1 and CDR2 sequences are SNHLY and FYNNEI. Trimming took 6 bases from V and 3 from J; bases not matched to a gene: 12. This CDR3 comprises 16 residues. Sequenced sample: peripheral blood. V gene TRBV2 combines with J gene TRBJ2-3, with TRBD1 matching over 7 bases. The sequence was collected from a woman between 50 and 59 years old with acute or convalescent COVID-19. The CDR3 DNA reads as TGTGCCAGCAGCCGACACAGGGGCGTTGGGACAGATACGCAGTATTTT. Protein sequence: CASSRHRGVGTDTQYF.